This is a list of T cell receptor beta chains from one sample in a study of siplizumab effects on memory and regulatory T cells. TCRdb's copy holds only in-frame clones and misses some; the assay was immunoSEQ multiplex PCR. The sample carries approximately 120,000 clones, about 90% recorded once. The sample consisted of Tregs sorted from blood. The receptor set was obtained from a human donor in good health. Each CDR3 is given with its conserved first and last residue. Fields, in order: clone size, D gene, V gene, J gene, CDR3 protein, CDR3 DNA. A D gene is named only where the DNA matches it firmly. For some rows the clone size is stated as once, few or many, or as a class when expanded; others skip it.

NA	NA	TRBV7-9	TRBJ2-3	CASLSVDTQYF	TGTGCCAGCCTCTCAGTGGATACGCAGTATTTT
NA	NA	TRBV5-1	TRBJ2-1	CASSFQPASRYNEQFF	TGCGCCAGCAGCTTCCAACCCGCTAGCCGATACAATGAGCAGTTCTTC
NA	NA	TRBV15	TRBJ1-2	CATSIPGVNYGYTF	TGTGCCACCAGCATACCAGGGGTGAACTATGGCTACACCTTC
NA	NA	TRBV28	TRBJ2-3	CASSANRGGRDTQYF	TGTGCCAGCAGTGCCAACAGGGGAGGGAGGGATACGCAGTATTTT
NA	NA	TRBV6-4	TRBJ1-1	CASSTESPNTEAFF	TGTGCCAGCAGTACAGAAAGCCCTAACACTGAAGCTTTCTTT
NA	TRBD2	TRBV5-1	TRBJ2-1	CASSPGAGGNNEQFF	TGCGCCAGCAGCCCCGGAGCGGGGGGTAACAATGAGCAGTTCTTC
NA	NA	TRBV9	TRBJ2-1	CASSVVGSSYNEQFF	TGTGCCAGCAGCGTAGTAGGGAGCTCCTACAATGAGCAGTTCTTC
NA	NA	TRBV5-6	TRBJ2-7	CASSLTRLGADEQYF	TGTGCCAGCAGCTTAACCAGGTTGGGGGCGGACGAGCAGTACTTC
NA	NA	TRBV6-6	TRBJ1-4	CASSFDIREKLFF	TGTGCCAGCAGTTTTGACATACGTGAAAAACTGTTTTTT
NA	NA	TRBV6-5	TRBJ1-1	CASMGLEAFF	TGTGCCAGCATGGGTCTTGAAGCTTTCTTT
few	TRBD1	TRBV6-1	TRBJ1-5	CASSEFPGTAGSQPQHF	TGTGCCAGCAGTGAGTTTCCCGGGACAGCGGGCAGTCAGCCCCAGCATTTT
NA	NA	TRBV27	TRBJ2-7	CASSPSSTGTYYEQYF	TGTGCCAGCAGTCCATCCTCGACAGGGACTTACTACGAGCAGTACTTC
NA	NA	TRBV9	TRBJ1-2	CASSVGQGRPYGYTF	TGTGCCAGCAGCGTAGGCCAGGGCCGGCCCTATGGCTACACCTTC
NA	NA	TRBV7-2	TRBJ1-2	CASSPGSPGYGYTF	TGTGCCAGCAGCCCGGGCTCGCCGGGCTATGGCTACACCTTC
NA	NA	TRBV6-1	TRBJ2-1	CASTGAYTNEQFF	TGTGCCAGCACTGGGGCCTACACCAATGAGCAGTTCTTC
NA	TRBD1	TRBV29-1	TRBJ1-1	CSAPGTGGRAFF	TGCAGCGCCCCCGGGACAGGGGGCCGAGCTTTCTTT
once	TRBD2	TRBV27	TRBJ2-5	CASRSSGVETQYF	TGTGCCAGCAGATCTAGCGGGGTAGAGACCCAGTACTTC